A selection of T cell receptor beta chains follows, all from one sample in a study of blood T cells in healthy people across ages. TCRdb recomputed calls from the 5' RACE reads with MiXCR, one row per CDR3 protein. The profile covers some 1.4 million distinct CDR3 sequences, with around 42% appearing a single time and 7% to 9.5% taken by the ten largest. Sequencing used blood. Receptors were obtained from a woman aged 18 to 35 in good health. Each CDR3 is given with its conserved first and last residue. The D gene is left open where the match is weak. Size is omitted from some rows. Given values are once, few, many or a class for expanded clones.

TRBV20-1	.	.	TRBJ2-1	CSARDYRGVDNEQFF	TGCAGTGCTAGAGATTATAGGGGCGTCGACAATGAGCAGTTCTTC
TRBV18	.	.	TRBJ2-5	CASSLYEGETQYF	TGTGCCAGCTCACTATACGAGGGAGAGACCCAGTACTTC
TRBV27	.	.	TRBJ1-2	CASSKLIAGGYTF	TGTGCCAGCAGTAAATTGATTGCCGGCGGCTACACCTTC
TRBV20-1	.	.	TRBJ2-1	CSASSQGPYNEQFF	TGCAGTGCTAGTTCCCAGGGACCCTACAATGAGCAGTTCTTC
TRBV10-3	many	.	TRBJ2-7	CAISESGDTIYEQYF	TGTGCCATCAGTGAGTCTGGGGACACGATCTACGAGCAGTACTTC
TRBV2	.	.	TRBJ1-5	CASSELGKNQPQHF	TGTGCCAGCAGTGAATTGGGGAAGAATCAGCCCCAGCATTTT
TRBV4-2	.	TRBD2	TRBJ2-7	CASSQGLGLAGDEQYF	TGTGCCAGCAGCCAAGGATTGGGACTAGCGGGAGATGAGCAGTACTTC
TRBV3-1	.	.	TRBJ2-5	CASSQVVLLETQYF	TGTGCCAGCAGCCAAGTTGTTCTTCTAGAGACCCAGTACTTC
TRBV12-3/TRBV12-4	many	.	TRBJ1-1	CASSFAGNTEAFF	TGTGCCAGCAGTTTTGCCGGGAACACTGAAGCTTTCTTT
TRBV6-6	.	TRBD2	TRBJ2-1	CASRRKREALYNEQFF	TGTGCCAGCAGACGAAAACGGGAGGCCCTATACAATGAGCAGTTCTTC
TRBV12-3/TRBV12-4	.	TRBD1	TRBJ2-7	CASSWGTASYEQYF	TGTGCCAGCAGTTGGGGGACAGCCTCCTACGAGCAGTACTTC
TRBV12-3/TRBV12-4	.	.	TRBJ1-2	CASSLRPNGYTF	TGTGCCAGCAGTCTCCGCCCGAACGGGTACACCTTC
TRBV5-1	few	TRBD2	TRBJ2-4	CASSLAISGGAENIQYF	TGCGCCAGCAGCTTGGCCATATCCGGGGGGGCTGAAAACATTCAGTACTTC
TRBV5-1	many	TRBD2	TRBJ2-7	CASSPSGGYNEQYF	TGCGCCAGCAGCCCTAGCGGGGGCTACAATGAGCAGTACTTC
TRBV3-1	few	.	TRBJ2-1	CASSRYGGGDNEQFF	TGTGCCAGCAGCCGGTACGGGGGCGGAGACAATGAGCAGTTCTTC
TRBV6-5	few	TRBD2	TRBJ2-1	CASSYRAGGDSSYNEQFF	TGTGCCAGCAGTTACAGAGCGGGGGGCGATAGCTCCTACAATGAGCAGTTCTTC
TRBV12-3/TRBV12-4	.	.	TRBJ2-3	CASTLYGRDTQYF	TGTGCCAGCACCCTTTATGGGAGGGATACGCAGTATTTT
TRBV5-4	.	.	TRBJ2-3	CASSLGLQPSTDTQYF	TGTGCCAGCAGCTTGGGGTTACAGCCGAGCACAGATACGCAGTATTTT
TRBV20-1	.	TRBD2	TRBJ2-5	CSAPWGGGLYNEQYF	TGCAGTGCCCCGTGGGGCGGGGGACTATACAATGAGCAGTACTTC
TRBV29-1	.	TRBD2	TRBJ2-1	CSVEDGRGQFF	TGCAGCGTTGAAGACGGGAGGGGGCAGTTCTTC
TRBV29-1	.	TRBD1	TRBJ1-2	CSVGPGQGVPGYTF	TGCAGCGTTGGCCCAGGCCAGGGGGTTCCAGGCTACACCTTC
TRBV6-5	few	.	TRBJ2-7	CASSSPDTSYEQYF	TGTGCCAGCAGTTCCCCAGACACAAGCTACGAGCAGTACTTC
TRBV14	few	.	TRBJ2-5	CASSQDLGRETQYF	TGTGCCAGCAGCCAAGATCTAGGGCGAGAGACCCAGTACTTC
TRBV29-1	many	TRBD2	TRBJ2-1	CSGVGLAGGRTLHEQFF	TGCAGCGGGGTGGGACTAGCGGGGGGACGAACGCTCCATGAGCAGTTCTTC
TRBV4-1	few	.	TRBJ1-2	CASSQDAGYTF	TGCGCCAGCAGCCAAGACGCTGGCTACACCTTC
TRBV6-6	.	.	TRBJ2-3	CASSYEGSSTDTQYF	TGTGCCAGCAGTTACGAGGGGAGCAGCACAGATACGCAGTATTTT
TRBV6-5	.	TRBD2	TRBJ2-5	CASSYVRANGGIMETQYF	TGTGCCAGCAGTTACGTGAGGGCGAACGGGGGGATCATGGAGACCCAGTACTTC
TRBV20-1	.	TRBD2	TRBJ2-1	CSARDQGGGRGKNEQFF	TGCAGTGCTAGAGACCAAGGAGGTGGGCGGGGGAAGAATGAGCAGTTCTTC
TRBV4-2	.	TRBD1	TRBJ2-7	CASSQDIGTVSYEQYF	TGTGCCAGCAGCCAAGATATCGGGACAGTTTCCTACGAGCAGTACTTC
TRBV7-9	.	TRBD2	TRBJ2-3	CASSRTSGIDTDTQYF	TGTGCAAGCAGCCGGACTAGCGGGATCGATACAGATACGCAGTATTTT
TRBV30	.	.	TRBJ2-7	CAWKLGYSSYEQYF	TGTGCCTGGAAACTCGGATATAGCTCCTACGAGCAGTACTTC
TRBV7-6	few	.	TRBJ2-1	CASSPGLAVTYNEQFF	TGTGCCAGCAGCCCCGGTTTAGCGGTTACCTACAATGAGCAGTTCTTC
TRBV6-2/TRBV6-3	.	.	TRBJ2-1	CATRNGVFVFF	TGTGCCACCCGAAATGGGGTATTTGTGTTCTTC
TRBV20-1	.	.	TRBJ2-1	CSARDIEGSTIETQFF	TGCAGTGCTAGAGATATTGAGGGGTCCACAATAGAGACCCAGTTCTTC
TRBV5-1	.	TRBD2	TRBJ2-5	CANSPGGYQETQYF	TGCGCCAACAGCCCGGGGGGGTACCAAGAGACCCAGTACTTC
TRBV6-5	many	TRBD1	TRBJ1-5	CASRGTVNQPQHF	TGTGCCAGCAGGGGGACAGTAAATCAGCCCCAGCATTTT
TRBV6-5	.	.	TRBJ2-2	CATRGGGELFF	TGTGCCACCCGAGGGGGCGGGGAGCTGTTTTTT
TRBV5-1	.	.	TRBJ2-5	CASIAPGEETQYF	TGCGCCAGCATCGCCCCAGGGGAAGAGACCCAGTACTTC
TRBV6-4	few	.	TRBJ2-7	CASSDPQQRSSYEQYF	TGTGCTAGCAGTGACCCCCAGCAGCGGAGCTCCTACGAGCAGTACTTC
TRBV6-1	few	.	TRBJ2-7	CASSDGDNSIYEQYF	TGTGCCAGCAGTGACGGGGACAACTCTATCTACGAGCAGTACTTC
TRBV20-1	.	.	TRBJ2-7	CSARDGGIEQYF	TGCAGTGCTAGAGATGGTGGCATCGAGCAGTACTTC
TRBV21-1	few	.	TRBJ2-7	CASSKGRDADYEQYF	TGTGCCAGCAGCAAAGGACGTGACGCCGACTACGAGCAGTACTTC
TRBV12-3/TRBV12-4	.	TRBD2	TRBJ2-3	CASSGTRGTTDMQYF	TGTGCCAGCAGTGGGACTAGAGGGACAACAGATATGCAGTATTTT
TRBV2	.	.	TRBJ2-7	CASGRQIWSEQYF	TGTGCCAGCGGCCGCCAGATTTGGAGCGAGCAGTACTTC
TRBV14	.	.	TRBJ2-1	CASSQGPGGEQFF	TGTGCCAGCAGCCAAGGTCCCGGCGGTGAGCAGTTCTTC
TRBV10-3	.	.	TRBJ2-3	CAIRGGGHPPTDTQYF	TGTGCCATCAGAGGGGGGGGCCATCCCCCCACAGATACGCAGTATTTT
TRBV5-1	few	TRBD1	TRBJ1-2	CASSPQGQADGYTF	TGCGCCAGCAGCCCTCAAGGACAGGCCGATGGCTACACCTTC
TRBV6-5	.	.	TRBJ2-1	CASSYSGGMSYNEQFF	TGTGCCAGCAGTTACTCGGGGGGAATGTCCTACAATGAGCAGTTCTTC
TRBV2	.	TRBD2	TRBJ2-3	CASSQLPGGGDTQYF	TGTGCCAGCAGTCAGCTCCCGGGAGGCGGAGATACGCAGTATTTT
TRBV9	few	TRBD2	TRBJ2-1	CASSVGGSGTPNEQFF	TGTGCCAGCAGCGTAGGAGGTAGCGGGACCCCCAATGAGCAGTTCTTC
TRBV5-1	.	.	TRBJ2-1	CASSDPGASGFF	TGCGCCAGCAGCGATCCTGGGGCTAGTGGGTTCTTC
TRBV30	.	TRBD1	TRBJ1-2	CAWSGDRAECGYTF	TGTGCCTGGAGTGGAGACAGGGCAGAGTGTGGCTACACCTTC
TRBV7-2	few	.	TRBJ1-5	CASRPVGRGDQPQHF	TGTGCCAGCAGACCGGTGGGGAGGGGGGATCAGCCCCAGCATTTT
TRBV30	.	.	TRBJ2-3	CAWGHFVSSTDTQYF	TGTGCCTGGGGTCATTTTGTTAGTAGCACAGATACGCAGTATTTT
TRBV20-1	.	.	TRBJ2-7	CSASTDTLEQYF	TGCAGTGCTAGCACGGACACCTTAGAGCAGTACTTC
TRBV6-5	.	.	TRBJ1-5	CASSRDGNNQPQHF	TGTGCCAGCAGTCGGGACGGCAACAATCAGCCCCAGCATTTT
TRBV4-1	few	TRBD2	TRBJ2-3	CASSQGPTSGGARDTQYF	TGCGCCAGCAGCCAAGGTCCGACTAGCGGGGGGGCTCGAGATACGCAGTATTTT
TRBV6-5	.	.	TRBJ1-4	CASSTGQEKLFF	TGTGCCAGCAGCACGGGGCAGGAAAAACTGTTTTTT
TRBV20-1	few	.	TRBJ1-2	CSAFSTLDGVTYGYTF	TGCAGTGCTTTCTCAACTTTGGACGGCGTGACCTATGGCTACACCTTC
TRBV20-1	.	TRBD2	TRBJ2-7	CSAREPPGLASYEQYF	TGCAGTGCTAGAGAGCCTCCGGGACTAGCTTCCTACGAGCAGTACTTC